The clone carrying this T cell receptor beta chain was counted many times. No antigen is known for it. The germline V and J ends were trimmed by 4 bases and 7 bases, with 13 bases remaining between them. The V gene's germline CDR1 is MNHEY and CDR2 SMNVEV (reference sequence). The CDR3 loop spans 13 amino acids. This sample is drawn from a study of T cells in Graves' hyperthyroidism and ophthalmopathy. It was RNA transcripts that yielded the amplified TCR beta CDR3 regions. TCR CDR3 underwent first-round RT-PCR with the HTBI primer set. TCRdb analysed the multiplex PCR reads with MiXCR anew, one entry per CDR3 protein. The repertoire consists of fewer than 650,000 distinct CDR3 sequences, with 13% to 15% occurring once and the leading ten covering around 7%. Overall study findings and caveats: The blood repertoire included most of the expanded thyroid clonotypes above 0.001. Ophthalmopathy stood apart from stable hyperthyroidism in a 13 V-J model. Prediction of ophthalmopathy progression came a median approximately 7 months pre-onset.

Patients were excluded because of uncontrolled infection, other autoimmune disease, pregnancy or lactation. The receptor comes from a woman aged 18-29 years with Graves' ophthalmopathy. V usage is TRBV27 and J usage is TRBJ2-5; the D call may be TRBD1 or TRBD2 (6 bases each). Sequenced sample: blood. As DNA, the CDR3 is TGTGCCAGCAGTTCACGGGGGCGCGGGACCCAGTACTTC. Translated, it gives CASSSRGRGTQYF.